This T cell receptor (beta chain) was retrieved from a study of siplizumab effects on memory and regulatory T cells. Note on this clone: The antigen is not known.

CDR3 length: 14 residues. CDR1 SGHTA and CDR2 FQGTGA come from the germline V gene. Trimming took 5 bases from V and 6 from J, leaving 13 bases between them. Clones were read by immunoSEQ multiplex PCR, and TCRdb kept only the in-frame ones, dropping some. The data hold about 120,000 clones, with 90% to 95% observed a single time. Findings and caveats of the study: Siplizumab significantly brought down the alloreactive sequences that trace back to unstimulated CD4+ memory cells. Major contributors to the alloresponse seemed to be naive T cells, which also appeared more diverse than memory cells. It was never confirmed that proliferating Tregs from siplizumab cultures were suppressive.

Sequenced input: non-Treg CD4+ T cells sorted from blood. The chain has TRBV7-3 and TRBJ2-2; possible D gene TRBD1, 5 bases. This TCR was sampled from a human donor in good health. This chain's CDR3 is CASSASGIAGELFF. The CDR3 DNA is TGTGCCAGCAGCGCCTCAGGGATCGCCGGGGAGCTGTTTTTT.